The next 11 T cell receptor beta chains were all read from a single sample in a study of post-analysis software for immune sequencing data. Study-wide points: Among about 5 TRBV segments more frequent in patients than controls were TRBV5-6, TRBV5-1 and TRBV20-1.

Their antigens remain unidentified. Carried by the TCR beta cDNA libraries were unique molecular identifiers. In TCRdb, the PCR reads were re-called with MiXCR into one record per CDR3 protein. Among 750,000 to 950,000 distinct CDR3 sequences listed, about 50% were seen once. The sample consisted of blood. These receptors originate from a girl aged 5-17 years with multiple sclerosis.

This clonotype appeared a few times. The chain employs TRBV29-1 and TRBJ1-2; TRBD1 matches at 8 bases. Germline CDR1 is SQVTM and CDR2 is ANQGSEA. The CDR3 loop spans 17 amino acids. Trimming removed 1 base from V and 5 bases from J; junction bases left unmatched: 15. CDR3 nucleotides: TGCAGCGTTGAAGCTCTCGCGACTGGGACAGGATCGTATGGCTACACCTTC. The encoded protein is CSVEALATGTGSYGYTF.

In regard to this clonotype: At one end the junction does not follow the germline gene, possibly because of a read error. The chain uses TRBV20-1 and TRBJ2-1; perhaps D is TRBD1 or TRBD2 (6 bases each). The CDR3 covers 18 residues. Per germline, CDR1 DFQATT and CDR2 SNEGSKA (reference sequence). CDR3 loop: CSARQVGGLDGSHNEQFF. In DNA form, the CDR3 reads TGCAGTGCACGACAGGTGGGAGGCCTCGACGGCTCCCACAATGAGCAGTTCTTC.

The chain recombines TRBV9 with TRBJ2-5; no clear D. CDR1 and CDR2 (germline): SGDLS, YYNGEE. This CDR3 region has 15 residues. Trimming cost V 0 bases and J 5 bases, with 14 bases left between them. The CDR3 nucleotides read TGTGCCAGCAGCGTAGCACTGGGCCTCGCGGAGACCCAGTACTTC. Translating it yields CASSVALGLAETQYF. The full variable domain, in which reference TRBV9 and TRBJ2-5 provide the parts outside the CDR3, is DSGVTQTPKHLITATGQRVTLRCSPRSGDLSVYWYQQSLDQGLQFLIQYYNGEERAKGNILERFSAQQFPDLHSELNLSSLELGDSALYFCASSVALGLAETQYFGPGTRLLVL.

The chain combines TRBV20-1 with TRBJ2-4; tentatively, D is TRBD1 (5 bases). Trimming removed 6 bases at V and 5 bases at J, with 14 bases between. Per germline, CDR1 DFQATT and CDR2 SNEGSKA (reference sequence). The CDR3 loop spans 13 amino acids. CDR3 in amino acids: CSASRTNENIQYF. CDR3 in DNA: TGCAGTGCCTCAAGGACAAACGAAAACATTCAGTACTTC.

This clonotype was detected ten times or more. This chain connects TRBV27 to TRBJ2-2; D is uncertain. The germline V gene has CDR1 MNHEY and CDR2 SMNVEV (reference sequence). The CDR3 is 14 amino acids. V gave up 8 bases and J gave up 0 bases, with 10 bases separating them. CDR3 in DNA: TGTGCCAGCCATGCAGGATCGAACACCGGGGAGCTGTTTTTT. Its translation is CASHAGSNTGELFF.

This clonotype was seen a handful of times. The chain couples TRBV25-1 to TRBJ2-1; D possibly corresponds to TRBD2 (6 bases). Germline values: CDR1 MGHDK, CDR2 SYGVNS. V dropped 3 bases and J dropped 1 base, with 13 bases sitting between them. This CDR3 contains 16 residues. The DNA for the CDR3 is TGTGCCAGCAGTGATTCGGGAGCCGGATCCTACAATGAGCAGTTCTTC. It codes for CASSDSGAGSYNEQFF.

In DNA, the CDR3 is TGTGCCAGCAGTTACGCAGTTACCGGGACAGAGAACTATGGCTACACCTTC. As protein: CASSYAVTGTENYGYTF. The V call is TRBV6-6, the J call TRBJ1-2, with TRBD1 matching over 7 bases. The CDR3 runs to 17 residues. In germline, CDR1 is MNHNY, CDR2 SVGAGI (reference sequence). J lost 2 bases, V lost 2 bases, and 11 bases had no gene match.

The rearrangement uses TRBV7-3 and TRBJ1-1; D might be TRBD1 (5 bases). The CDR3 contains 14 residues. Trimming removed 7 bases at V and 4 bases at J, with 16 bases between. Germline V lookup: CDR1 SGHTA, CDR2 FQGTGA. CDR3 nucleotide sequence: TGTGCCAGCATCCGTGGGGGGGGTAGCACTGAAGCTTTCTTT. Translation gives CASIRGGGSTEAFF.

V is TRBV29-1 and J is TRBJ2-1; 9 bases line up with TRBD2. V lost 0 bases and J lost 5; bases outside the gene matches: 14. Per germline, CDR1 SQVTM and CDR2 ANQGSEA. This CDR3 region has 18 residues. The CDR3 loop reads CSVEEYRGTSSSDNEQFF. The DNA for the CDR3 is TGCAGCGTTGAAGAGTACAGAGGGACTAGCTCAAGTGACAATGAGCAGTTCTTC.

J is TRBJ2-4 and V is TRBV3-1; D is possibly TRBD2 (5 bases). The germline V gene has CDR1 LGHDT and CDR2 YNNKEL (reference sequence). The CDR3 extends over 13 amino acids. The germline V and J ends were trimmed by 6 bases and 13 bases, with 19 bases remaining between them. The CDR3 here is CASSSDWGEEQYF. CDR3 nucleotide sequence: TGTGCCAGCAGTTCGGATTGGGGAGAGGAGCAGTACTTC.

This clonotype was seen a single time. The rearrangement joins TRBV20-1 to TRBJ2-7; TRBD2 agrees at 9 bases. Germline CDR1 and CDR2: DFQATT and SNEGSKA (reference sequence). The CDR3 covers 15 residues. Trimming cost V 6 bases and J 3 bases; bases outside gene matches: 12. The CDR3 coding sequence is TGCAGTGCCCGGATAGCGGGAGCCCGGGGCTACGAGCAGTACTTC. It is translated as CSARIAGARGYEQYF.